This TCR beta chain came from a study of blood T cell repertoires in COVID-19. In the study overall: From the United States, Italy and Spain came samples of acute and convalescent COVID-19. PBMCs, B-cell-depleted T cells, or T cells provided the cDNA or gDNA that made up the material.

This clone is a singleton in its sample. Per the authors' pipeline: Researchers report that nucleated cell counts were estimated from reference gene primer amplification. Method: immunoSEQ multiplex PCR; TCRdb's copy keeps in-frame clones and lacks some. V and J calls plus clone size are reproduced from that table; the DNA served to infer D and trimming. This sample has hundreds of thousands of clones, with 87% found just once. Germline values: CDR1 SGHNT, CDR2 YYREEE (reference sequence). V lost 3 bases and J 5 bases, leaving 14 bases between the germline ends. This CDR3 is 14 amino acids long. Sequences were obtained from peripheral blood. V and J are TRBV5-4 and TRBJ2-5; a weak D match, TRBD2 (7 bases). The TCR originated in a woman aged 45-65 years who had recovered from COVID-19. The DNA of the CDR3 is TGTGCCAGCAGCTACAAGGGGGGGATTGAGACCCAGTACTTC. Protein sequence: CASSYKGGIETQYF. Drawing the rest from reference TRBV5-4 and TRBJ2-5, the complete variable domain is ETGVTQSPTHLIKTRGQQVTLRCSSQSGHNTVSWYQQALGQGPQFIFQYYREEENGRGNFPPRFSGLQFPNYSSELNVNALELDDSALYLCASSYKGGIETQYFGPGTRLLVL.